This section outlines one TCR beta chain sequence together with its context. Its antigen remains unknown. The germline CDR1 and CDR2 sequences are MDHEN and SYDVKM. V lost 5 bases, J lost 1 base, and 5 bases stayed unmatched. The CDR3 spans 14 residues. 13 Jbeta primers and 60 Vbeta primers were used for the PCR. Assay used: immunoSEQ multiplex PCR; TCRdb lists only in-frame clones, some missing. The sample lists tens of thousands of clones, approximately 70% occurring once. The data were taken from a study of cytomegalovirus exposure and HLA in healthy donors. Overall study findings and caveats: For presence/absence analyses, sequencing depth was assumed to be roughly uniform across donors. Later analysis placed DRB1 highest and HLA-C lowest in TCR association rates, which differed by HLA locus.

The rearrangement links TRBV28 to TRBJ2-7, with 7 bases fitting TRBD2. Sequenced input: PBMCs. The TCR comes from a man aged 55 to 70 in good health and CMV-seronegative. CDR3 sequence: CASSPTSVSYEQYF. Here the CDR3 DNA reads TGTGCCAGCAGTCCCACTAGCGTATCCTACGAGCAGTACTTC. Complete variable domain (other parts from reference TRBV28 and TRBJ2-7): DVKVTQSSRYLVKRTGEKVFLECVQDMDHENMFWYRQDPGLGLRLIYFSYDVKMKEKGDIPEGYSVSREKKERFSLILESASTNQTSMYLCASSPTSVSYEQYFGPGTRLTVT.